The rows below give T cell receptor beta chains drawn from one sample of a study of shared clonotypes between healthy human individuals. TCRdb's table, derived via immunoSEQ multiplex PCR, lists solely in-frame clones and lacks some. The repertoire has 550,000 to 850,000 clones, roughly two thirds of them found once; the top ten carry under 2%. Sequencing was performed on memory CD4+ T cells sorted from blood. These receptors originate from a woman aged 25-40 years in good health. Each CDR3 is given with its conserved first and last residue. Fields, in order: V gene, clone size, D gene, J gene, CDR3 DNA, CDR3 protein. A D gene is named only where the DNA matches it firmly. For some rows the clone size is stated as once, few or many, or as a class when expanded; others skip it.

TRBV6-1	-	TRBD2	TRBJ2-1	TGTGCCAGCAGTGAAGTAAGCGGGAGTATCGATGAGCAGTTCTTC	CASSEVSGSIDEQFF
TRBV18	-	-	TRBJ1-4	TGTGCCAGCTCACCATCGGGACCCCCCTCACGGGGCGAAAAACTGTTTTTT	CASSPSGPPSRGEKLFF
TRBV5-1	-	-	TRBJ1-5	TGCGCCAGCAGCTTGGACGGAACACAGATCAATGAGCCCCAGCATTTT	CASSLDGTQINEPQHF
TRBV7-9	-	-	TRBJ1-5	TGTGCCAGCAGCTCCGAGCTCGGGGGCTATGGGGGGCCCCAGCATTTT	CASSSELGGYGGPQHF
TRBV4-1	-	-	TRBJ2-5	TGCGCCAGCAGGAGCGCTGGGGTGGGAGAGACCCAGTACTTC	CASRSAGVGETQYF
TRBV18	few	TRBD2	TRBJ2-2	TGTGCCAGCTCACCAAGCGGGACGTCCACCGGGGAGCTGTTTTTT	CASSPSGTSTGELFF
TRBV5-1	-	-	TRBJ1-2	TGCGCCAGCAGGATCGCCCTCCTCGCGGGTTATGGCTACACCTTC	CASRIALLAGYGYTF
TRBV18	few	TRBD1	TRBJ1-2	TGTGCCAGCTCCCCGATGGCCGGGACAGATAACTATGGCTACACCTTC	CASSPMAGTDNYGYTF
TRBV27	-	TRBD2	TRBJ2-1	TGTGCCAGCAGTCCGGGGACTAGCGGAGGAGACAATGAGCAGTTCTTC	CASSPGTSGGDNEQFF
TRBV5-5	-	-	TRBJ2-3	TGTGCCAGCAGCCAGGACTACATTAGCACAGATACGCAGTATTTT	CASSQDYISTDTQYF
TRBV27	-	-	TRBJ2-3	TGTGCCAGCAGACTAAGGGCGGGTTGGCGGGAAGTCGGAGATACGCAGTATTTT	CASRLRAGWREVGDTQYF
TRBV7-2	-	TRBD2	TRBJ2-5	TGTGCCAGCAAAGGACTAGTGGGGAACCAAGAGACCCAGTACTTC	CASKGLVGNQETQYF
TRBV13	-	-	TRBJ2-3	TGTGCCAGCAGCCCACCCTTCAGGGGCGGGACAGATACGCAGTATTTT	CASSPPFRGGTDTQYF
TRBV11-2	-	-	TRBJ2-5	TGTGCCAGCAGCTTAGGGACGAGCTCAGGGACCCAGTACTTC	CASSLGTSSGTQYF
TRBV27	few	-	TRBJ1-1	TGTGCCAGCAAACTAGGAGGATTCACTGAAGCTTTCTTT	CASKLGGFTEAFF
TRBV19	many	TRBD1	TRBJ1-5	TGTGCCAGTAGTAGAGGGGGACAGGGGAGTCAGCCCCAGCATTTT	CASSRGGQGSQPQHF
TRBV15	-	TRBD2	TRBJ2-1	TGTGCCACCAGCAGAGGGCCGGGACTAGCGGGACTTTGGGCCTACAATGAGCAGTTCTTC	CATSRGPGLAGLWAYNEQFF
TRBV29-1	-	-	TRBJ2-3	TGCAGCGTTGAGGTCTCGGCCGCCTTGGTTGATTTT	CSVEVSAALVDF
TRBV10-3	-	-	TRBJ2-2	TGTGCCATCAGTGAGACGACGACAGGGAACACCGGGGAGCTGTTTTTT	CAISETTTGNTGELFF
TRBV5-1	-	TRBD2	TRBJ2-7	TGCGCCAGCAGCCCTACTAGCGGGTCCGCCGAGCAGTACTTC	CASSPTSGSAEQYF
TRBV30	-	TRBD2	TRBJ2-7	TGTGCCTGGAGAAAAGGCGGGAGCAGGGCCGAGCAGTACTTC	CAWRKGGSRAEQYF
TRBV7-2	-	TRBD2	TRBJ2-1	TGTGCCAGCAGCCGACTAGCGGGAGCCTACAATGAGCAGTTCTTC	CASSRLAGAYNEQFF
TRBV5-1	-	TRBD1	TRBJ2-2	TGCGCCAGCAGCTCGGACAGGGCTAACGGGGAGCTGTTTTTT	CASSSDRANGELFF
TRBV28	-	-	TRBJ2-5	TGTGCCAGCAGAACGGTCGAAGAGACCCAGTACTTC	CASRTVEETQYF
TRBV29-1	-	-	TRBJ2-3	TGCAGCGTTGAAGATATCGGACTTACGCAGTATTTT	CSVEDIGLTQYF
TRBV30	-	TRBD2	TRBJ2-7	TGTGCCTGGAGACCCGGGACTAGACTTTTGGAGCAGTACTTC	CAWRPGTRLLEQYF
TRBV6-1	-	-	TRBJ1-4	TGTGCCAGCATGGGCAATAATGAAAAACTGTTTTTT	CASMGNNEKLFF
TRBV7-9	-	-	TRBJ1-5	TGTGCCAGCAGCTTGGGAGGTCACTACAATCAGCCCCAGCATTTT	CASSLGGHYNQPQHF
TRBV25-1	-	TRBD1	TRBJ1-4	TGTGCCAGCAGTGAATTGGGACAGGGGATTGCAACTAATGAAAAACTGTTTTTT	CASSELGQGIATNEKLFF
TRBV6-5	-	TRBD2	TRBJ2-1	TGTGCCAGCAGTTACGAAGCGGGATCCTACAATGAGCAGTTCTTC	CASSYEAGSYNEQFF
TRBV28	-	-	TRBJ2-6	TGTGCCAGCAGTAACTTCGGGACGGGAAGCTCTGGGGCCAACGTCCTGACTTTC	CASSNFGTGSSGANVLTF
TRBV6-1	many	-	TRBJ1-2	TGTGCCAGCCAGGCCCGGGGCTTACACGGCTACACCTTC	CASQARGLHGYTF
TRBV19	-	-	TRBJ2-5	TGTGCCCGAGAGGGGGGGAATGGGCAGGGCCCCGGCGGGACCCAGTACTTC	CAREGGNGQGPGGTQYF
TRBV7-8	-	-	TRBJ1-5	TGTGCCAGCAGCCGGGACGGAGACCAGCCCCAGCATTTT	CASSRDGDQPQHF
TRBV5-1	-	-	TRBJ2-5	TGCGCCAGCAGCTTATCCAGGGGTGAGCAAGAGACCCAGTACTTC	CASSLSRGEQETQYF
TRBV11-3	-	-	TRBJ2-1	TGTGCCAGCAGCTTAGTGGATTTCGGTGAGCAGTTCTTC	CASSLVDFGEQFF
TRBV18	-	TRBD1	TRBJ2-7	TGTGCCAGCACCACCACCCGGGGCAGGGGGACACGAGAGCAGTACTTC	CASTTTRGRGTREQYF
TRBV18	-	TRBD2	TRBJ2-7	TGTGCCAGCTCTGCGGGAGGGGACTCCTACGAGCAGTACTTC	CASSAGGDSYEQYF
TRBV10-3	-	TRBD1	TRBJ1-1	TGTGCCATCAGTGAAAGACAGGGAAAAATGAAGGAAACTGAAGCTTTCTTT	CAISERQGKMKETEAFF
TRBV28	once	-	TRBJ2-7	TGTGCCAGCAGTTGGGGGGGCGGGAGAGGGTCCTACGAGCAGTACTTC	CASSWGGGRGSYEQYF